The clone carrying this TCR beta chain was observed a few times. Isolated RNA was reverse transcribed in full, so expressed TCRB transcripts were sequenced. Only in-frame clones appear in the TCRdb table, and some are missing; sequencing was by immunoSEQ multiplex PCR. The sample has 110,000 to 150,000 clones, approximately 10% seen once. The data are from a study of beta chain features in type 1 diabetes. This CDR3 contains 12 residues. The V end was cut by 0 bases, the J end by 4 bases, with 3 bases between. The germline CDR1 and CDR2 sequences are SGHDT and YYEEEE. This TCR came from a woman between 35 and 50 years old in good health. This chain joins TRBV5-6 and TRBJ2-3; D is ambiguous. Source material: central memory CD4+ T cells from blood. The CDR3: CASSLAADTQYF. Written as DNA, the CDR3 is TGTGCCAGCAGCTTGGCGGCAGATACGCAGTATTTT.